This T cell receptor (beta chain) was identified during a study of blood T cell repertoires in COVID-19. V was pared by 10 bases and J by 5 bases, with 6 bases of the junction left unmatched. The CDR3 is 13 amino acids. From germline, CDR1 is ENHRY and CDR2 SYGVKD. Study processing details: Cell counts per sample came from amplifying reference gene primers. Assay used: immunoSEQ multiplex PCR; TCRdb lists only in-frame clones, some missing. Clone size and the V and J calls come from that table; the DNA yielded D and trimming. The sample lists roughly 38,000 clones; approximately 81% were seen once. The specimen sequenced was peripheral blood. This TCR came from an elderly man with active or convalescent COVID-19. The genes are TRBV10-3 and TRBJ2-1; TRBD2 matches 9 bases. This CDR3 reads CATNQRGDNEQFF. Here the CDR3 DNA reads TGTGCCACGAACCAGCGGGGGGACAATGAGCAGTTCTTC.